This T cell receptor beta chain was identified during a study of blood T cells in healthy people across ages. CDR1 is SGHTS, CDR2 YDEGEE, per germline. This CDR3 has 14 amino acids. The ends lost 6 bases at V and 8 bases at J; junction bases unmatched: 13. With each sample, at least 6 micrograms of total RNA were extracted. Through a sample-barcoded 5' primer and a J-beta primer mix, a second PCR was run for roughly 7 to 12 cycles. TCRdb re-called the 5' RACE reads through MiXCR, storing one row per CDR3 protein. This sample yields some 1.5 million distinct CDR3 sequences, of which less than 45% are seen a single time; roughly 3.7% belongs to the top ten.

This chain links TRBV5-8 with TRBJ1-2, with 7 bases fitting TRBD1. The specimen sequenced was blood. This receptor was obtained from a woman between 18 and 29 years old in good health. The CDR3 here is CASTGTEGFWGYTF. The CDR3 DNA reads TGTGCCAGCACGGGGACAGAAGGATTCTGGGGCTACACCTTC.